The source of this T cell receptor (beta chain) is a study of blood T cell repertoires in COVID-19. Study-level background: Some COVID-19 samples were acute and others convalescent; all came from the United States, Italy and Spain. T cells, B-cell-depleted T cells, or PBMCs supplied cDNA or gDNA.

The age range of participants was about 18 to 100 years, with residence in more than 20 US areas. This clone is a singleton in its sample. Authors' data handling: Researchers report that nucleated cell counts were estimated from reference gene primer amplification. TCRdb's copy holds only in-frame clones and misses some; the assay was immunoSEQ multiplex PCR. V and J calls and clone size are given by that table; D and trimming were obtained from the DNA. The profile shows about 270,000 clones, roughly 91% of them singletons. The CDR3 covers 16 residues. CDR1 and CDR2 from the germline V gene are SGDLS and YYNGEE. J gave up 2 bases and V 3 bases, and 7 bases lay outside the gene matches.

Sequencing was carried out using PBMCs or T cells enriched from blood (not recorded which). This receptor was obtained from a woman in her 40s with acute COVID-19. The V gene is TRBV9, the J gene TRBJ2-1, with TRBD1 matching 8 bases. The CDR3 spells CASSGTGSGTYNEQFF. The CDR3 DNA reads TGTGCCAGCAGCGGGACAGGGAGCGGCACCTACAATGAGCAGTTCTTC.